This passage covers 31 T cell receptor beta chains from one sample sequenced in a study of blood T cell repertoires in COVID-19. Sequenced by immunoSEQ multiplex PCR; TCRdb stores in-frame clones only, minus some. Of roughly 120,000 clones listed, about 88% are singletons. The sequenced sample was peripheral blood. These receptors originate from a man aged 35-49 years with acute or convalescent COVID-19.

This clone was observed once. The rearrangement joins TRBV12-5 to TRBJ2-7; tentatively, D is TRBD2 (5 bases). This CDR3 has 13 residues. Germline lookup yields CDR1 LGHNT and CDR2 FRNRAP. With 9 bases removed from V and 1 base from J, the gap between germline ends came to 13 bases. Written as DNA, the CDR3 is TGTGCTAGCCGGGATACGGTGTCCTACGAGCAGTACTTC. It yields the protein CASRDTVSYEQYF.

The V call is TRBV19, the J call TRBJ1-5; 7 bases agree with TRBD1. Germline CDR1 is LNHDA and CDR2 is SQIVND (reference sequence). CDR3 size: 17 residues. Germline trimming cut 4 bases from V and 2 bases from J; bases unmatched to any gene: 11. The CDR3 is CASSTSPGQAGNQPQHF. For the CDR3, the DNA is TGTGCCAGTAGTACATCCCCAGGACAGGCTGGCAATCAGCCCCAGCATTTT.

The gene calls are TRBV30 and TRBJ1-2; D unclear. The V end lost 3 bases, the J end lost 7 bases, and 24 bases lay between the germline ends. The CDR3 spans 16 residues. Germline CDR1 reads GTSNPN; CDR2 reads SVGIG (reference sequence). The CDR3 spells CAWRVFGGVRAAGYTF. Written as DNA, the CDR3 is TGTGCCTGGAGGGTTTTTGGAGGCGTCCGGGCTGCTGGCTACACCTTC.

Only a few counts were recorded for this clone. This chain links TRBV6-2 or TRBV6-3 with TRBJ2-3; a weak D match, TRBD1 (6 bases). The CDR3 runs 13 residues. Germline CDR1 and CDR2: MNHEY and SVGEGT. The V end lost 6 bases, the J end lost 7 bases, and 14 bases lay between the germline ends. CDR3 protein: CASSFAGANTQYF. The CDR3, as DNA: TGTGCCAGCAGCTTTGCAGGGGCAAATACGCAGTATTTT.

The J gene is TRBJ1-4, the V gene TRBV29-1; the match to TRBD1 covers 10 bases. Germline V gene lookup returns CDR1 SQVTM and CDR2 ANQGSEA. This CDR3 comprises 12 residues. V was clipped by 1 base and J by 14 bases; unmatched bases: 4. The CDR3 DNA sequence: TGCAGCGTTGAAGGAGGGACAGGGGCTCTGTTTTTT. Translating it yields CSVEGGTGALFF.

The V and J genes are TRBV13 and TRBJ2-3; the D is unclear. This CDR3 spans 12 amino acids. Germline lookup yields CDR1 PRHDT and CDR2 FYEKMQ (reference sequence). V was cut by 5 bases and J by 4 bases, with 7 bases left in between. The CDR3 region has the DNA TGTGCCAGCAGCCCCCAGTCAGATACGCAGTATTTT. This sequence encodes CASSPQSDTQYF.

The chain combines TRBV6-2 or TRBV6-3 with TRBJ1-2; possible D gene TRBD1, 5 bases. The CDR3 contains 14 residues. CDR1 and CDR2 from the germline V gene are MNHEY and SVGEGT. Trimming pared 2 bases from V and 6 bases from J, leaving 13 bases between. The CDR3 protein is CASSYLGALDGYTF. DNA for the CDR3: TGTGCCAGCAGTTACCTTGGGGCGTTGGATGGCTACACCTTC.

The chain links TRBV7-3 to TRBJ2-3, with TRBD1 matching 10 bases. CDR1 SGHTA and CDR2 FQGTGA come from the germline V gene. Trimming took 4 bases from V and 2 from J; bases not matched to a gene: 3. CDR3 length: 15 residues. CDR3 nucleotide sequence: TGTGCCAGCAGCTCGGGACAGGGGAACACAGATACGCAGTATTTT. Its protein product is CASSSGQGNTDTQYF.

In DNA form, the CDR3 reads TGTGCCACCAGTGATTCATCCGGAGATTACGAGCAGTACTTC. It is translated as CATSDSSGDYEQYF. The chain recombines TRBV24-1 with TRBJ2-7, with unresolved D. The CDR3 runs 14 residues. Germline V gives CDR1 KGHDR, CDR2 SFDVKD. V gave up 2 bases and J gave up 4 bases, with 11 bases separating them.

The chain employs TRBV5-1 and TRBJ2-5; TRBD1 is a possible D gene (6 bases). V was clipped by 3 bases and J by 1 base, with 13 bases between them. Germline assignment: CDR1 SGHRS and CDR2 YFSETQ. The CDR3 loop spans 15 amino acids. The CDR3 nucleotides are TGCGCCAGCAGCTCTAATACAGGGTTCCAAGAGACCCAGTACTTC. Its protein is CASSSNTGFQETQYF.

The CDR3 nucleotides are TGTGCCAGCAGCGTCTTGGGGGGACCAGGACAGCCCCAGCATTTT. Protein: CASSVLGGPGQPQHF. This sequence joins TRBV7-6 and TRBJ1-5, with TRBD1 as a possible D gene (5 bases). This CDR3 has 15 amino acids. The germline V gene encodes CDR1 SGHVS and CDR2 FNYEAQ. The V end was cut by 5 bases, the J end by 7 bases, with 18 bases between. Full variable domain (rest looked up from reference TRBV7-6 and TRBJ1-5): GAGVSQSPRYKVTKRGQDVALRCDPISGHVSLYWYRQALGQGPEFLTYFNYEAQQDKSGLPNDRFSAERPEGSISTLTIQRTEQRDSAMYRCASSVLGGPGQPQHFGDGTRLSIL.

This clone has only one observation. The chain is built from TRBV15 and TRBJ2-7; D ambiguous. The germline V and J ends were trimmed by 0 bases and 3 bases, with 9 bases remaining between them. CDR1 and CDR2 (germline): LNHNV, YYDKDF (reference sequence). CDR3 length: 14 residues. The CDR3 here is CATSRDPLRYEQYF. The DNA for the CDR3 is TGTGCCACCAGCAGAGACCCCCTCCGCTACGAGCAGTACTTC. The entire variable domain, with the rest obtained from reference TRBV15 and TRBJ2-7, is as follows: DAMVIQNPRYQVTQFGKPVTLSCSQTLNHNVMYWYQQKSSQAPKLLFHYYDKDFNNEADTPDNFQSRRPNTSFCFLDIRSPGLGDTAMYLCATSRDPLRYEQYFGPGTRLTVT.

This clone has just one count. V gene TRBV11-3 combines with J gene TRBJ2-5; possibly TRBD1 for D (6 bases). Trimming removed 2 bases from V and 4 bases from J, with 8 bases in between. There are 13 residues in the CDR3. Germline V lookup: CDR1 SGHNT, CDR2 YENEEA. CDR3 nucleotides: TGTGCCAGCAGCTTAAAAGGGGGAGAGACCCAGTACTTC. Its protein product is CASSLKGGETQYF.

This chain joins TRBV9 and TRBJ1-4, with D possibly being TRBD1 (5 bases). Per the germline V gene, CDR1 is SGDLS and CDR2 is YYNGEE. CDR3 length: 14 amino acids. Trimming took 4 bases from V and 0 from J, leaving 7 bases between them. The DNA for the CDR3 is TGTGCCAGCAGCTTCAGGGCAACTAATGAAAAACTGTTTTTT. It yields the protein CASSFRATNEKLFF.

In nucleotides, the CDR3 is TGCGCCAGCAGCTTGCCCAGGGGAGGGCAGACTGGGGCCAACGTCCTGACTTTC. Protein product: CASSLPRGGQTGANVLTF. The rearrangement uses TRBV5-1 and TRBJ2-6, with D tentatively TRBD2 (7 bases). V lost 1 base and J 2 bases, leaving 16 bases between the germline ends. Germline V gene sequence: CDR1 SGHRS, CDR2 YFSETQ. The CDR3 runs 18 residues.

The chain uses TRBV7-6 and TRBJ1-2; 8 bases align to TRBD1. This CDR3 contains 13 residues. Germline loops: CDR1 SGHVS, CDR2 FNYEAQ. The V segment lost 5 bases and the J segment 2 bases; nucleotides outside the gene matches: 1. CDR3 in DNA: TGTGCCAGCAGCCGGACAGGGAACTATGGCTACACCTTC. The encoded protein is CASSRTGNYGYTF.

This clone showed up just once. The chain recombines TRBV12-3 or TRBV12-4 with TRBJ1-1, with D possibly being TRBD1 (6 bases). Trimming pared 6 bases from V and 7 bases from J, leaving 15 bases between. The CDR3 consists of 13 residues. In nucleotides, the CDR3 is TGTGCCAGCAGGCGGGGGGGCGTGAATGAAGCTTTCTTT. It specifies CASRRGGVNEAFF.

The CDR3 reads CASNLGTGVEKLFF. The CDR3 DNA reads as TGTGCCAGCAACCTTGGGACAGGGGTTGAAAAACTGTTTTTT. J is TRBJ1-4 and V is TRBV2; TRBD1 matches 10 bases. Trimming at V came to 7 bases and at J to 7 bases, leaving 6 bases not matched to a gene. CDR3 length equals 14 residues. The V gene's germline CDR1 is SNHLY and CDR2 FYNNEI.

The V gene is TRBV4-1, the J gene TRBJ2-3, with TRBD1 identical over 7 bases. CDR3 length: 15 amino acids. V shed 2 bases, J shed 3 bases, and the junction held 5 bases outside the gene matches. From germline, CDR1 is MGHRA and CDR2 YSYEKL. In DNA form, the CDR3 reads TGCGCCAGCAGCCAAACCGGACAGGTTACAGATACGCAGTATTTT. It is translated as CASSQTGQVTDTQYF.

The chain is built from TRBV24-1 and TRBJ2-5, with 7 bases that match TRBD1. V trimming: 8 bases; J trimming: 1 base; junction bases outside the gene matches: 12. CDR1 KGHDR and CDR2 SFDVKD come from the germline V gene. This CDR3 region has 16 residues. DNA for the CDR3: TGTGCCACCAAGGGAACAGGGGTCACCATCCAAGAGACCCAGTACTTC. Amino acid sequence: CATKGTGVTIQETQYF.

The CDR3 region has the DNA TGTGCCAGCAGTTTAGCCTCTAGAGGTGAGCAGTTCTTC. Translation: CASSLASRGEQFF. This chain connects TRBV12-3 or TRBV12-4 to TRBJ2-1; D gene uncertain. This CDR3 spans 13 amino acids. The V gene lost 0 bases and the J gene lost 9 bases, with 9 bases spanning the gap.

The chain couples TRBV5-1 to TRBJ2-3; 7 bases map to TRBD2. V lost 2 bases to trimming and J lost 5 bases; unmatched junction nucleotides: 5. The V gene's germline CDR1 is SGHRS and CDR2 YFSETQ. The CDR3 has 14 residues. CDR3 sequence reads: CASSLGLVGDTQYF. CDR3 DNA sequence: TGCGCCAGCAGCTTAGGACTAGTGGGAGATACGCAGTATTTT.

The rearrangement joins TRBV2 to TRBJ2-5; D is perhaps TRBD2 (7 bases). V was trimmed by 6 bases and J by 5 bases, leaving 19 bases between them. The CDR3 is 15 amino acids. The germline V gene encodes CDR1 SNHLY and CDR2 FYNNEI. The CDR3 DNA follows: TGTGCCAGCAGCTCCGGGGGGCAGGGAGGGGAGACCCAGTACTTC. Protein product: CASSSGGQGGETQYF.

The chain couples TRBV7-9 to TRBJ2-1, with D possibly TRBD1 on 5 matching bases. The CDR3 runs to 15 residues. The V gene's germline CDR1 is SEHNR and CDR2 FQNEAQ (reference sequence). Trimming took off 2 bases at V and 7 bases at J, with 15 bases between the two ends. The CDR3 nucleotides are TGTGCCAGCAGCTTATCAGGGTGGGGTTCTAATGAGCAGTTCTTC. It codes for CASSLSGWGSNEQFF.

V and J are TRBV4-1 and TRBJ2-1; D may be TRBD1 (6 bases). The CDR3 length is 15 residues. Germline V gives CDR1 MGHRA, CDR2 YSYEKL. Trimming took 0 bases from V and 7 from J, leaving 13 bases between them. The CDR3 bases are TGCGCCAGCAGCCAAGAAGAGGCAGGGGCAAATGAGCAGTTCTTC. The encoded protein is CASSQEEAGANEQFF.

This clone was found a few times. The V gene is TRBV5-1, the J gene TRBJ1-1, with 8 bases aligning to TRBD1. This CDR3 is 16 amino acids long. The germline V gene encodes CDR1 SGHRS and CDR2 YFSETQ. Trimming removed 4 bases from V and 0 bases from J; junction bases left unmatched: 8. The CDR3 spells CASSGRQGTMNTEAFF. DNA of the CDR3: TGCGCCAGCAGCGGGAGACAGGGGACCATGAACACTGAAGCTTTCTTT.

The V gene is TRBV2, the J gene TRBJ2-4; TRBD1 might be the D (5 bases). CDR3 length: 15 amino acids. CDR1 is SNHLY, CDR2 FYNNEI, per germline. The V end was cut by 7 bases, the J end by 0 bases, with 13 bases between. This CDR3 reads CASNQGILAKNIQYF. In DNA, the CDR3 is TGTGCCAGCAATCAGGGCATACTAGCCAAAAACATTCAGTACTTC.

The chain uses TRBV29-1 and TRBJ1-5, with 9 positions matching TRBD1. Trimming at V came to 4 bases and at J to 2 bases, leaving 6 bases not matched to a gene. This CDR3 is 15 amino acids long. The germline V gene encodes CDR1 SQVTM and CDR2 ANQGSEA. The DNA for the CDR3 is TGCAGCGTTGCCCCGACAGGGGGGGGCAATCAGCCCCAGCATTTT. It encodes CSVAPTGGGNQPQHF. The whole variable domain, filled in from reference TRBV29-1 and TRBJ1-5, reads SAVISQKPSRDICQRGTSLTIQCQVDSQVTMMFWYRQQPGQSLTLIATANQGSEATYESGFVIDKFPISRPNLTFSTLTVSNMSPEDSSIYLCSVAPTGGGNQPQHFGDGTRLSIL.

This chain connects TRBV12-2 to TRBJ2-3; TRBD2, the table's D call, was not compared with the DNA. TRBV12-2 corresponds to a pseudogene. The CDR3 runs 15 residues. The CDR3 nucleotides are TGTGCAAGTCGCCCCGAGGGGGGGCGAGGGGATACGCAGTATTTT. It codes for CASRPEGGRGDTQYF.

The J gene is TRBJ2-1, the V gene TRBV30; 11 bases map to TRBD1. The V segment lost 1 base and the J segment 4 bases; nucleotides outside the gene matches: 3. The germline gives CDR1 GTSNPN, CDR2 SVGIG (reference sequence). The CDR3 contains 15 residues. The CDR3 region is CAWSADRGQYNEQFF. CDR3 DNA sequence: TGTGCCTGGAGTGCGGACAGGGGGCAATACAATGAGCAGTTCTTC.

The J gene is TRBJ2-5, the V gene TRBV30; TRBD1 matches at 9 bases. The CDR3 consists of 14 residues. The junction had 6 bases not matched to a gene; V was cut back by 2 bases and J by 5 bases. CDR1 is GTSNPN, CDR2 SVGIG, per germline (reference sequence). In nucleotides, the CDR3 is TGTGCCTGGAGTCAACAGGGGGCTGGGGAGACCCAGTACTTC. Protein: CAWSQQGAGETQYF.